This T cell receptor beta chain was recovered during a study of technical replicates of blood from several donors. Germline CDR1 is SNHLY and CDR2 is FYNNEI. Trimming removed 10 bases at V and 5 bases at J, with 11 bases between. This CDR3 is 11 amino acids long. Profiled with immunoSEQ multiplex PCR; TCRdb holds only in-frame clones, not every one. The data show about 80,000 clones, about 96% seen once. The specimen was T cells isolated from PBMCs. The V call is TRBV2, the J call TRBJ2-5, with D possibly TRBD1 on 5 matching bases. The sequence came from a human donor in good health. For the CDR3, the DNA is TGTGCCATCAGGGTCGGGGAGACCCAGTACTTC. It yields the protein CAIRVGETQYF.